Below, 7 T cell receptor beta chains from the same sample are listed, as sequenced in a study of T cells in Graves' hyperthyroidism and ophthalmopathy. RNA transcripts yielded amplified TCR beta CDR3 regions. First-round RT-PCR targeting the TCR CDR3 was performed with the HTBI primer set. MiXCR, applied by TCRdb to the multiplex PCR reads, yields one record per CDR3 protein. The sample has tens of thousands of distinct CDR3 sequences, 45% to 55% seen once. The material sequenced was blood. These receptors were collected from a woman aged 40 to 50 with Graves' ophthalmopathy.

In its sample, this clonotype was seen many times. The genes are TRBV28 and TRBJ2-7; D might be TRBD2 (6 bases). Germline CDR1 reads MDHEN; CDR2 reads SYDVKM. The CDR3 is made up of 14 amino acids. Trimming shortened V by 3 bases and J by 3 bases, and 12 bases separated the two germline ends. The CDR3 nucleotides are TGTGCCAGCAGTTTGGGGGGATTTAGCTACGAGCAGTACTTC. Amino acids: CASSLGGFSYEQYF.

This clonotype was recorded many times. The chain recombines TRBV12-3 or TRBV12-4 with TRBJ2-1, with D possibly TRBD2 on 5 matching bases. The CDR3 has 13 residues. V was pared by 6 bases and J by 4 bases, with 10 bases between. The CDR3 loop reads CASRPTGYNEQFF. The CDR3 region has the DNA TGTGCCAGCAGGCCGACGGGGTACAATGAGCAGTTCTTC.

The chain has TRBV7-9 and TRBJ2-3; D unclear. Germline V CDR1 and CDR2: SEHNR, FQNEAQ (reference sequence). The length of the CDR3 is 10 residues. Trimming shortened V by 10 bases and J by 11 bases, and 13 bases separated the two germline ends. This CDR3 reads CATQISEQYF. CDR3 sequence (DNA): TGTGCCACACAGATTAGTGAGCAGTATTTT.

The rearrangement joins TRBV12-5 to TRBJ2-3, with 7 bases identical to TRBD1. With V trimmed by 2 bases and J by 1 base, 15 bases remained unmatched. This CDR3 is built from 19 residues. Germline V gene data show CDR1 as LGHNT and CDR2 as FRNRAP. CDR3 DNA sequence: TGTGCTAGTGGTTTGTTAACAGGGGCCCACACAACCCGCACAGATACGCAGTATTTT. It specifies CASGLLTGAHTTRTDTQYF.

Points on this clonotype: Because the CDR3 is missing its conserved closing phenylalanine or tryptophan, this is likely a read error. CDR3 residues: CASSLGQGSGNQPQHL. The DNA for the CDR3 is TGTGCCAGCAGCTTGGGACAGGGTTCCGGCAATCAGCCCCAGCATCTT. The chain links TRBV7-6 to TRBJ1-5, with TRBD1 matching over 9 bases. V shed 3 bases, J shed 2 bases, and the junction held 5 bases outside the gene matches. Germline assignment: CDR1 SGHVS and CDR2 FNYEAQ. The CDR3 spans 16 residues.

The chain is built from TRBV5-1 and TRBJ2-5; 8 bases map to TRBD1. CDR1 and CDR2 (germline): SGHRS, YFSETQ. The CDR3 has 15 amino acids. Trimming at V came to 3 bases and at J to 2 bases, leaving 6 bases not matched to a gene. CDR3 loop: CASSSTRTGQETQYF. As DNA, the CDR3 is TGCGCCAGCAGCTCGACCAGGACAGGGCAAGAGACCCAGTACTTC.

As to this clonotype: An end of the junction does not agree with germline; a read error may underlie this. This chain uses TRBV12-3 or TRBV12-4 with TRBJ1-5, with a weak D call TRBD1 (6 bases). This CDR3 has 15 amino acids. The CDR3 sequence: CASRQQGYSSQPQQF. CDR3 DNA: TGTGCCAGCAGACAACAGGGTTATAGCAGTCAGCCCCAGCAGTTT.